The 26 T cell receptor beta chains in this list originate from one sample, sequenced in a study of T cell responses to AZD1222 COVID-19 vaccine. Produced via immunoSEQ multiplex PCR; TCRdb's table is partial and in-frame only. The sample gives around 100,000 clones, approximately 87% of which show up once; around a sixth is in the top ten. The sample consisted of peripheral blood, taken on day 0 of AZD1222 vaccination. The source of these receptors is an adult in good health.

This chain connects TRBV6-5 to TRBJ2-1; D might be TRBD1 or TRBD2, each matching 5 bases. Germline V gene sequence: CDR1 MNHEY, CDR2 SVGAGI. CDR3 size: 11 residues. The ends were cut back, 7 bases at V and 9 bases at J, with 10 bases in the middle. The CDR3 loop is CASTLRGEQFF. The CDR3 DNA follows: TGTGCCAGCACCCTGAGGGGTGAGCAGTTCTTC.

The CDR3 nucleotides read TGTGCCAGCAGCTCGACGAATACCTACGAGCAGTACTTC. Translation gives CASSSTNTYEQYF. This sequence joins TRBV7-2 and TRBJ2-7, with unresolved D. The CDR3 loop spans 13 amino acids. Trimming removed 4 bases from V and 2 bases from J, with 9 bases in between. Germline V CDR1 and CDR2: SGHTA, FQGNSA.

The chain has TRBV4-1 and TRBJ1-5, with D possibly TRBD1 on 6 matching bases. The CDR3 length is 15 residues. From germline, CDR1 is MGHRA and CDR2 YSYEKL. Trimming pared 4 bases from V and 1 base from J, leaving 11 bases between. The CDR3, as DNA: TGCGCCAGCAGCCGTCAGGACAGAAGCAATCAGCCCCAGCATTTT. This codes for CASSRQDRSNQPQHF.

The chain combines TRBV6-5 with TRBJ2-1; 10 bases are a match to TRBD2. The length of the CDR3 is 15 residues. Germline V CDR1 and CDR2: MNHEY, SVGAGI. The ends lost 0 bases at V and 13 bases at J; junction bases unmatched: 9. CDR3 nucleotide sequence: TGTGCCAGCAGTTACTCGAAGGAGCGGGGGGGGCCCCAGTTCTTC. Its translation: CASSYSKERGGPQFF.

The chain links TRBV5-1 to TRBJ1-5; perhaps TRBD1 as D (5 bases). This CDR3 has 14 residues. Germline V gives CDR1 SGHRS, CDR2 YFSETQ. V lost 4 bases, J lost 4 bases, and 12 bases lay in between. CDR3 nucleotides: TGCGCCAGCAGCCCCGCGGGGGGGAATCAGCCCCAGCATTTT. This translates into CASSPAGGNQPQHF.

J is TRBJ1-1 and V is TRBV19; D ambiguous. The V and J ends lost 6 bases and 1 base respectively, with 12 bases between them. Germline V CDR1 and CDR2: LNHDA, SQIVND (reference sequence). The CDR3 runs to 14 residues. The CDR3: CASSPGYGNTEAFF. CDR3 in DNA: TGTGCCAGTAGCCCGGGCTACGGGAACACTGAAGCTTTCTTT.

This clone was detected only a few times. This rearrangement joins TRBV4-1 to TRBJ2-1; 14 nucleotides align to TRBD2. Germline V gene data show CDR1 as MGHRA and CDR2 as YSYEKL. V was clipped by 1 base and J by 7 bases; unmatched bases: 6. The length of the CDR3 is 17 residues. The CDR3 protein is CASSQAPGTSGSNEQFF. CDR3 bases: TGCGCCAGCAGCCAAGCCCCGGGGACTAGCGGGAGTAATGAGCAGTTCTTC.

This clone turned up a few times. This chain uses TRBV19 with TRBJ1-1; D is uncertain. The CDR3 is made up of 16 amino acids. V was cut by 4 bases and J by 6 bases, with 21 bases left in between. Germline CDR1 reads LNHDA; CDR2 reads SQIVND (reference sequence). CDR3 DNA sequence: TGTGCCAGTAGTACCCCTTTTTGGACCGGGCGCGCTGAAGCTTTCTTT. It translates to CASSTPFWTGRAEAFF.

The chain couples TRBV5-4 to TRBJ1-1; D perhaps matches TRBD1 (6 bases). Germline-derived CDR1 and CDR2 are SGHNT and YYREEE (reference sequence). The CDR3 has 15 amino acids. The ends were cut back, 1 base at V and 2 bases at J, with 12 bases in the middle. The CDR3 protein is CASSLPQGQNTEAFF. The CDR3 nucleotides are TGTGCCAGCAGCTTGCCCCAGGGGCAAAACACTGAAGCTTTCTTT.

J is TRBJ2-2 and V is TRBV6-1, with TRBD2 as a possible D gene (6 bases). The V and J ends lost 2 bases and 8 bases respectively, with 18 bases between them. The germline CDR1 and CDR2 sequences are MNHNS and SASEGT. The CDR3 covers 16 residues. The CDR3 reads CASSEFGTSLAGELFF. CDR3 coding DNA: TGTGCCAGCAGTGAATTCGGAACAAGCCTAGCGGGGGAGCTGTTTTTT.

The V call is TRBV30, the J call TRBJ1-3; no reliable D call. This CDR3 spans 15 amino acids. Germline values: CDR1 GTSNPN, CDR2 SVGIG (reference sequence). V lost 4 bases and J 4 bases, leaving 17 bases between the germline ends. CDR3 coding DNA: TGTGCCTGGAACGCACAGCTCGGAAGAGGAAACACCATATATTTT. Amino acid sequence: CAWNAQLGRGNTIYF. Variable domain in full (rest from reference TRBV30 and TRBJ1-3): SQTIHQWPATLVQPVGSPLSLECTVEGTSNPNLYWYRQAAGRGLQLLFYSVGIGQISSEVPQNLSASRPQDRQFILSSKKLLLSDSGFYLCAWNAQLGRGNTIYFGEGSWLTVV.

This chain uses TRBV21-1 with TRBJ2-5; no check of the table's D call, TRBD2, against the DNA was made. TRBV21-1 is shown as a pseudogene. This CDR3 is 19 amino acids long. Here the CDR3 reads CASSSRTSGLPRSQETQYF. CDR3 coding DNA: TGTGCCAGCAGCAGCAGGACTAGCGGGCTCCCCCGGTCCCAAGAGACCCAGTACTTC.

The chain recombines TRBV7-7 with TRBJ2-5; 14 bases fit TRBD2. CDR1 SSHAT and CDR2 FNYEAQ come from the germline V gene (reference sequence). The V gene end was trimmed by 1 base and the J gene end by 5 bases; junction bases not matched to a gene: 3. This CDR3 spans 16 amino acids. In nucleotides, the CDR3 is TGTGCCAGCAGCTTAGGACTAGCGGGAGGGCTGGAGACCCAGTACTTC. This sequence encodes CASSLGLAGGLETQYF.

The V gene is TRBV6-2 or TRBV6-3, the J gene TRBJ1-2, with 9 bases fitting TRBD1. The CDR3 consists of 17 residues. Germline V gene lookup returns CDR1 MNHEY and CDR2 SVGEGT. J lost 4 bases, V lost 4 bases, and 13 bases had no gene match. Here the CDR3 reads CASSLPTPGQGPYGYTF. The CDR3 DNA is TGTGCCAGCAGTTTACCCACCCCGGGACAGGGTCCCTATGGCTACACCTTC.

The chain is built from TRBV9 and TRBJ1-2; weak D call: TRBD1 (5 bases). The CDR3 covers 14 residues. Germline V gene sequence: CDR1 SGDLS, CDR2 YYNGEE. With 0 bases removed from V and 0 bases from J, the gap between germline ends came to 6 bases. The CDR3 loop is CASSVGGSNYGYTF. The CDR3 nucleotides read TGTGCCAGCAGCGTAGGGGGCTCTAACTATGGCTACACCTTC.

This rearrangement joins TRBV21-1 to TRBJ2-7; the D call TRBD2 from the table was never checked on the DNA. TRBV21-1 is annotated as a pseudogene. The CDR3 length is 18 residues. The CDR3 DNA follows: TGTGCCAGCAGCCAACCCCGGGGGGGGGCCCGGACCCACTACGAGCAGTACTTC. This encodes CASSQPRGGARTHYEQYF.

This clone appeared a single time. The chain combines TRBV19 with TRBJ2-7, with D tentatively TRBD1 (5 bases). Germline CDR1 and CDR2: LNHDA and SQIVND (reference sequence). V was cut by 4 bases and J by 2 bases, with 12 bases left in between. The CDR3 contains 14 residues. The CDR3 is CASSKGPTPYEQYF. CDR3 sequence (DNA): TGTGCCAGTAGTAAGGGGCCTACCCCCTACGAGCAGTACTTC.

The chain uses TRBV11-2 and TRBJ2-1; no definite D call. The CDR3 runs 12 residues. V was shortened by 5 bases and J by 9 bases, with 11 bases between the two germline ends. The germline V gene encodes CDR1 SGHAT and CDR2 FQNNGV. This CDR3 reads CASSPGVSEQFF. As DNA, the CDR3 is TGTGCCAGCAGCCCCGGAGTATCTGAGCAGTTCTTC.

The chain uses TRBV15 and TRBJ2-7, with unresolved D. Trimming shortened V by 0 bases and J by 4 bases, and 10 bases separated the two germline ends. The CDR3 is 14 residues long. From germline, CDR1 is LNHNV and CDR2 YYDKDF (reference sequence). Written as DNA, the CDR3 is TGTGCCACCAGCAGAGATTATACGCAATACGAGCAGTACTTC. Translation: CATSRDYTQYEQYF. Looking up the rest from reference TRBV15 and TRBJ2-7 gives the full variable domain: DAMVIQNPRYQVTQFGKPVTLSCSQTLNHNVMYWYQQKSSQAPKLLFHYYDKDFNNEADTPDNFQSRRPNTSFCFLDIRSPGLGDTAMYLCATSRDYTQYEQYFGPGTRLTVT.

The J gene is TRBJ1-6, the V gene TRBV2; D is possibly TRBD1 (5 bases). Trimming took 4 bases from V and 7 from J, leaving 11 bases between them. CDR1 is SNHLY and CDR2 is FYNNEI in the germline V gene. This CDR3 spans 14 amino acids. The CDR3 protein is CASSAGRTNSPLHF. DNA for the CDR3: TGTGCCAGCAGTGCGGGACGGACGAATTCACCCCTCCACTTT.

DNA of the CDR3: TGTGCCACCAGTGATTTGAACCAAGAGACCCAGTACTTC. Translation gives CATSDLNQETQYF. The rearrangement links TRBV24-1 to TRBJ2-5; D call uncertain. Germline CDR1 is KGHDR and CDR2 is SFDVKD. The CDR3 totals 13 residues. V dropped 0 bases and J dropped 0 bases, with 1 base sitting between them.

V usage is TRBV9 and J usage is TRBJ2-5; 7 bases agree with TRBD1. This CDR3 has 14 amino acids. J was trimmed by 0 bases and V by 3 bases; bases with no gene match: 2. Germline V lookup: CDR1 SGDLS, CDR2 YYNGEE. The CDR3, as DNA: TGTGCCAGCAGCGCCACAGGGGACCAAGAGACCCAGTACTTC. Its translation: CASSATGDQETQYF.

This clone has a single count. The V call is TRBV7-9, the J call TRBJ2-3, with D perhaps assigned TRBD1 or TRBD2 (5 bases each). Germline V gene data show CDR1 as SEHNR and CDR2 as FQNEAQ (reference sequence). This CDR3 comprises 16 residues. V was shortened by 5 bases and J by 0 bases, with 15 bases between the two germline ends. The CDR3 loop reads CASSAAGTRSTDTQYF. The CDR3 region has the DNA TGTGCCAGCAGCGCTGCCGGGACGAGGAGCACAGATACGCAGTATTTT. Full variable domain (remainder filled in from reference TRBV7-9 and TRBJ2-3): DTGVSQNPRHKITKRGQNVTFRCDPISEHNRLYWYRQTLGQGPEFLTYFQNEAQLEKSRLLSDRFSAERPKGSFSTLEIQRTEQGDSAMYLCASSAAGTRSTDTQYFGPGTRLTVL.

V gene TRBV27 combines with J gene TRBJ2-7; 7 positions match TRBD1. The CDR3 sequence is 14 residues long. V shed 6 bases and J 7 bases; nucleotides not matched to a gene: 12. Germline V gives CDR1 MNHEY, CDR2 SMNVEV (reference sequence). DNA for the CDR3: TGTGCCAGCAGGAACGGACAGGCTTCGGGAGAGCAGTACTTC. Amino acids: CASRNGQASGEQYF.

The V call is TRBV27, the J call TRBJ1-6; D is undetermined. The CDR3 totals 13 residues. Deletions cut 2 bases from V and 7 bases from J, with 6 bases between. The germline V gene encodes CDR1 MNHEY and CDR2 SMNVEV (reference sequence). Here the CDR3 reads CASSLGYNSPLHF. CDR3 coding DNA: TGTGCCAGCAGTTTAGGCTACAATTCACCCCTCCACTTT.

The V and J genes are TRBV12-3 or TRBV12-4 and TRBJ2-7; D not certain. V shed 5 bases and J shed 3 bases, with 11 bases lying between them. CDR3 length equals 13 residues. CDR3 amino acids: CASSPYTVYEQYF. CDR3 DNA: TGTGCCAGCAGTCCTTATACAGTCTACGAGCAGTACTTC.